Each of the 20 T cell receptor beta chains below was sequenced from the same sample in a study of T cells in Graves' hyperthyroidism and ophthalmopathy. Using RNA transcripts as the source, TCR beta CDR3 regions were amplified. In the first-round RT-PCR of the TCR CDR3, the HTBI primer set was used. A single record per CDR3 protein comes from TCRdb applying MiXCR to the multiplex PCR reads. The table has approximately 710,000 distinct CDR3 sequences, 15% to 20% seen once. Sequencing was done on a sample of blood. The receptors were gathered from a man aged 45-60 years with Graves' hyperthyroidism.

This clonotype turned up a few times. One junction end does not reproduce the germline sequence, and a read error may be involved. The chain recombines TRBV2 with TRBJ2-1; D is uncertain. The CDR3 sequence is 11 residues long. Germline values: CDR1 SNHLY, CDR2 FYNNEI. The CDR3 here is CTSATDEKQFF. CDR3 nucleotides: TGTACCAGTGCGACGGATGAGAAGCAGTTCTTC.

This clonotype was recorded many times. The V call is TRBV12-3 or TRBV12-4, the J call TRBJ2-3; D call uncertain. Trimming cost V 7 bases and J 4 bases, with 15 bases left between them. The CDR3 has 14 residues. The CDR3 DNA reads as TGTGCCAGCACTACTCTTCGGGCCGCAGATACGCAGTATTTT. It encodes CASTTLRAADTQYF.

J is TRBJ1-1 and V is TRBV7-9, with TRBD1 as a possible D gene (5 bases). Germline-derived CDR1 and CDR2 are SEHNR and FQNEAQ (reference sequence). V lost 4 bases, J lost 4 bases, and 10 bases lay in between. The CDR3 is 13 amino acids. The CDR3 here is CASSSQEGTEAFF. In nucleotides, the CDR3 is TGTGCCAGCAGCTCACAGGAGGGCACTGAAGCTTTCTTT.

The sample holds many counts of this clonotype. V and J are TRBV10-3 and TRBJ2-1; a possible D gene is TRBD1 (5 bases). Germline V gene sequence: CDR1 ENHRY, CDR2 SYGVKD. This CDR3 has 13 amino acids. V was cut by 0 bases and J by 8 bases, with 8 bases left in between. In nucleotides, the CDR3 is TGTGCCATCAGTGAGTCCGTGGGGCATGAGCAGTTCTTC. It codes for CAISESVGHEQFF.

This clonotype was observed a few times. The chain is built from TRBV5-1 and TRBJ1-2; a possible D gene is TRBD1 (6 bases). The CDR3 totals 15 residues. The germline CDR1 and CDR2 sequences are SGHRS and YFSETQ. The V end was cut by 0 bases, the J end by 4 bases, with 13 bases between. Written as DNA, the CDR3 is TGCGCCAGCAGCTTGGGACAGGCACTATTCTATGGCTACACCTTC. It encodes CASSLGQALFYGYTF.

On this clonotype: A read error is possible here, since a much larger clone lies one base away. The chain employs TRBV28 and TRBJ1-2, with a weak D call TRBD1 (5 bases). There are 13 residues in the CDR3. CDR1 is MDHEN and CDR2 is SYDVKM in the germline V gene. The CDR3 reads CASSLTQGYGYAF. Written as DNA, the CDR3 is TGTGCCAGCAGTTTAACCCAGGGCTATGGCTACGCCTTC.

In regard to this clonotype: This may stem from a read error, because a much larger clone lies one nucleotide away. The chain is built from TRBV30 and TRBJ2-7; 10 nucleotides agree with TRBD1. Germline CDR1 is GTSNPN and CDR2 is SVGIG (reference sequence). J was trimmed by 3 bases and V by 8 bases; bases with no gene match: 4. CDR3 length: 12 amino acids. The CDR3 sequence is CAQDRGDYEQYF. The DNA for the CDR3 is TGTGCCCAGGACAGGGGGGACTACGAGCAGTACTTC.

This chain's CDR3 is CASSESGGVVEQYF. In DNA, the CDR3 is TGCGCCAGCAGTGAGTCGGGTGGAGTTGTCGAGCAGTACTTC. The rearrangement uses TRBV10-1 and TRBJ2-7; no firm D call. Germline V gene data show CDR1 as WNHNN and CDR2 as SYGVQD (reference sequence). CDR3 length: 14 residues. V was pared by 0 bases and J by 6 bases, with 12 bases between.

This clonotype was counted ten times or more. The CDR3 region has the DNA TGCAGTGCTAGGATAAGCGGGATAAACACCGGGGAGCTGTTTTTT. It specifies CSARISGINTGELFF. J is TRBJ2-2 and V is TRBV20-1; 7 bases align to TRBD2. Germline V gene lookup returns CDR1 DFQATT and CDR2 SNEGSKA (reference sequence). The length of the CDR3 is 15 residues. V was pared by 3 bases and J by 2 bases, with 6 bases of the junction left unmatched.

The chain couples TRBV19 to TRBJ1-5, with TRBD1 as a possible D gene (5 bases). The V gene's germline CDR1 is LNHDA and CDR2 SQIVND (reference sequence). This CDR3 is built from 15 residues. Trimming cost V 6 bases and J 2 bases, with 14 bases left between them. The CDR3 spells CASSRGGGGNQPQHF. CDR3 DNA sequence: TGTGCCAGTAGCCGGGGGGGGGGTGGCAATCAGCCCCAGCATTTT.

V gene TRBV3-1 combines with J gene TRBJ2-5, with 13 nucleotides matching TRBD2. The junction had 6 bases not matched to a gene; V was cut back by 3 bases and J by 2 bases. CDR1 LGHDT and CDR2 YNNKEL come from the germline V gene (reference sequence). The CDR3 is 17 residues long. The CDR3 loop reads CASSHGTSGDLQETQYF. Written as DNA, the CDR3 is TGTGCCAGCAGCCACGGGACTAGCGGGGACCTTCAAGAGACCCAGTACTTC.

This clonotype has at least ten counts. The J gene is TRBJ2-3, the V gene TRBV28; tentative D call: TRBD2 (6 bases). The CDR3 is made up of 14 amino acids. CDR1 is MDHEN and CDR2 is SYDVKM in the germline V gene. Trimming took 6 bases from V and 6 from J, leaving 16 bases between them. In DNA, the CDR3 is TGTGCCAGCAGGTCGGGAGTTTTTAGGGATACGCAGTATTTT. Its protein is CASRSGVFRDTQYF. The full variable domain, in which reference TRBV28 and TRBJ2-3 provide the parts outside the CDR3, is DVKVTQSSRYLVKRTGEKVFLECVQDMDHENMFWYRQDPGLGLRLIYFSYDVKMKEKGDIPEGYSVSREKKERFSLILESASTNQTSMYLCASRSGVFRDTQYFGPGTRLTVL.

Comments on this clonotype: A much larger clone lies one base from this, so it may be a read error. The J gene is TRBJ2-1, the V gene TRBV19; 9 positions match TRBD1. CDR1 LNHDA and CDR2 SQIVND come from the germline V gene (reference sequence). There are 15 residues in the CDR3. CDR3 protein: CASSIGTGLVNGQFF. Written as DNA, the CDR3 is TGTGCCAGTAGTATCGGGACAGGGTTGGTCAATGGGCAGTTCTTC. Filled out from reference TRBV19 and TRBJ2-1, the complete variable domain reads DGGITQSPKYLFRKEGQNVTLSCEQNLNHDAMYWYRQDPGQGLRLIYYSQIVNDFQKGDIAEGYSVSREKKESFPLTVTSAQKNPTAFYLCASSIGTGLVNGQFFGPGTRLTVL.

The chain is built from TRBV29-1 and TRBJ1-1, with D tentatively TRBD1 (5 bases). This CDR3 region has 13 residues. CDR1 and CDR2 from the germline V gene are SQVTM and ANQGSEA. The V end lost 6 bases, the J end lost 1 base, and 12 bases lay between the germline ends. The chain's CDR3 is CSVSPGRNTEAFF. The CDR3 coding sequence is TGCAGCGTATCACCGGGACGGAACACTGAAGCTTTCTTT.

V is TRBV28 and J is TRBJ2-1, with D perhaps TRBD1 (6 bases). The germline V and J ends were trimmed by 5 bases and 4 bases, with 18 bases remaining between them. The CDR3 sequence is 16 residues long. Germline assignment: CDR1 MDHEN and CDR2 SYDVKM. The CDR3: CASSTEQGNSYNEQFF. CDR3 DNA sequence: TGTGCCAGCAGTACGGAACAGGGAAACTCTTACAATGAGCAGTTCTTC.

This clonotype was recorded at least ten times. The chain couples TRBV6-1 to TRBJ2-1; tentative D call: TRBD2 (6 bases). V lost 1 base to trimming and J lost 8 bases, with 12 bases between them. Germline loops: CDR1 MNHNS, CDR2 SASEGT. The CDR3 runs 14 residues. Here the CDR3 DNA reads TGTGCCAGCAGTGAAGTTATGGGGGAGGATGAGCAGTTCTTC. This encodes CASSEVMGEDEQFF.

This chain uses TRBV27 with TRBJ2-1; a possible D gene is TRBD2 (5 bases). This CDR3 spans 16 amino acids. With 4 bases removed from V and 0 bases from J, the gap between germline ends came to 13 bases. In germline, CDR1 is MNHEY, CDR2 SMNVEV (reference sequence). For the CDR3, the DNA is TGTGCCAGCAGTTGGTCGAGGGAAAGCTCCTACAATGAGCAGTTCTTC. This sequence encodes CASSWSRESSYNEQFF.

The sample holds many counts of this clonotype. V gene TRBV28 combines with J gene TRBJ2-1, with unresolved D. Germline lookup yields CDR1 MDHEN and CDR2 SYDVKM. The CDR3 has 15 amino acids. The V and J ends lost 5 bases and 0 bases respectively, with 11 bases between them. CDR3 in DNA: TGTGCCAGCAGTGCCGGCCCTTACTCCTACAATGAGCAGTTCTTC. Translating it yields CASSAGPYSYNEQFF.

This clonotype has a handful of counts. The chain has TRBV5-1 and TRBJ2-4; TRBD1 matches 8 bases. The junction had 12 bases not matched to a gene; V was cut back by 4 bases and J by 3 bases. CDR1 is SGHRS, CDR2 YFSETQ, per germline. The CDR3 loop spans 17 amino acids. CDR3 loop: CASSGSGQGNFKNIQYF. CDR3 in DNA: TGCGCCAGCAGCGGATCCGGACAGGGAAATTTCAAAAACATTCAGTACTTC.

This clonotype was seen ten or more times. DNA of the CDR3: TGTGCCAGCAGTGAAGCGGGGGGCGGGCAGCCCCAGCATTTT. Its protein is CASSEAGGGQPQHF. The rearrangement uses TRBV2 and TRBJ1-5; D is perhaps TRBD1 (6 bases). This CDR3 is built from 14 residues. Germline assignment: CDR1 SNHLY and CDR2 FYNNEI. Between the trimmed V and J ends, which lost 0 bases and 7 bases, there was a span of 10 bases.